This TCR beta chain was captured by sequencing in a study of cytomegalovirus exposure and HLA in healthy donors. As for the study in general: It was reported in a later analysis that the same platform had been used for the roughly 110 validation repertoires as for the 550 to 750 first-cohort repertoires. Broader study findings: Overall, 164 TCR beta chains were annotated as cytomegalovirus-associated. That first-cohort TCR clusters tended to co-occur in the roughly 130 validation repertoires was found in a later analysis.

With regard to this clone: Its antigen is not known.

The table came from immunoSEQ multiplex PCR; TCRdb's copy has only in-frame clones and leaves some out. Seen here are fewer than 65,000 clones, roughly 87% observed once, and the top ten hold roughly 14%. Sequenced: PBMCs. The sequence derives from a woman aged 18-29 years in good health and CMV-seronegative.

In DNA, the CDR3 is TGCGCCAGCAGCTTCACAAGCTACAATGAGCAGTTCTTC. The encoded protein is CASSFTSYNEQFF. J is TRBJ2-1 and V is TRBV5-1; D gene unclear. The ends were cut back, 2 bases at V and 3 bases at J, with 6 bases in the middle. There are 13 residues in the CDR3. The germline CDR1 and CDR2 sequences are SGHRS and YFSETQ.